This TCR beta chain was captured by sequencing in a study of read filtering for tumor transcriptome and immune sequencing. This clonotype has a count of ten or more. V was pared by 1 base and J by 2 bases, with 2 bases of the junction left unmatched. This CDR3 comprises 15 residues. CDR1 is SGHRS and CDR2 is YFSETQ in the germline V gene. From 300 to 400 ng of RNA, a library with molecular barcoded alpha/delta and beta/gamma adaptors was made. Each CDR3 protein is one row after TCRdb ran MiXCR on the reads. The table includes 39,000 or so distinct CDR3 sequences, under 15% detected once. The source of this sequence is a donor aged 40 or over with multiple myeloma. The chain joins TRBV5-1 to TRBJ2-1, with 8 nucleotides matching TRBD2. Specimen: a population of CD138-negative cells sorted from bone marrow. In DNA, the CDR3 is TGCGCCAGCAGCTTGATTAGCGGGACCTACAATGAGCAGTTCTTC. Amino acid sequence: CASSLISGTYNEQFF. Full variable domain (rest looked up from reference TRBV5-1 and TRBJ2-1): KAGVTQTPRYLIKTRGQQVTLSCSPISGHRSVSWYQQTPGQGLQFLFEYFSETQRNKGNFPGRFSGRQFSNSRSEMNVSTLELGDSALYLCASSLISGTYNEQFFGPGTRLTVL.